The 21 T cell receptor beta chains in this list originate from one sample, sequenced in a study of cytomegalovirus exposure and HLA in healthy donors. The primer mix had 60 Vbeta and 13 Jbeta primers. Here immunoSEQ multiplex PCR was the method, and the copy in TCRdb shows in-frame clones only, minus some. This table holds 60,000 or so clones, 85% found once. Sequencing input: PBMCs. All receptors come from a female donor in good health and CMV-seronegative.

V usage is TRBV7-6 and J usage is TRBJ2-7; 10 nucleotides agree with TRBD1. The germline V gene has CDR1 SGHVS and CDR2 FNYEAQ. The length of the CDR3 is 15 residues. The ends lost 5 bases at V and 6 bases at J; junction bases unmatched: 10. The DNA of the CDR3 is TGTGCCAGCAGCCCGGGACAGGGGCCGGGGAGCGAGCAGTACTTC. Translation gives CASSPGQGPGSEQYF. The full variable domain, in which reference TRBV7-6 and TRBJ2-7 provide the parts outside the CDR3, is GAGVSQSPRYKVTKRGQDVALRCDPISGHVSLYWYRQALGQGPEFLTYFNYEAQQDKSGLPNDRFSAERPEGSISTLTIQRTEQRDSAMYRCASSPGQGPGSEQYFGPGTRLTVT.

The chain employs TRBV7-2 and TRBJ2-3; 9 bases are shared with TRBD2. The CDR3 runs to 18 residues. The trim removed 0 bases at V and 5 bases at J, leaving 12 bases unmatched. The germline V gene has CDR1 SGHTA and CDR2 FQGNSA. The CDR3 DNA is TGTGCCAGCAGCTTAGCCCCTATTAGCGGGAGTCAAAGAGATACGCAGTATTTT. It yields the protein CASSLAPISGSQRDTQYF.

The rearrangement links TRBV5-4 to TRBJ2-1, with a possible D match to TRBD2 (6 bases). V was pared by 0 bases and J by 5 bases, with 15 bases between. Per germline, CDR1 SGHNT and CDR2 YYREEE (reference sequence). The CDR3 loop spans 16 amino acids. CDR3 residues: CASSLGGVRFDNEQFF. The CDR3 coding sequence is TGTGCCAGCAGCTTGGGGGGGGTTAGGTTCGACAATGAGCAGTTCTTC.

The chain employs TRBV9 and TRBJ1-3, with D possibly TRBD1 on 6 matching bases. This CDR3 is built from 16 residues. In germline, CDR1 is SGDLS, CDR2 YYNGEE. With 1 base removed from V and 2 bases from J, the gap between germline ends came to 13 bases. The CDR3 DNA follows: TGTGCCAGCAGCGTACTGGGGGCAGACCCTGGAAACACCATATATTTT. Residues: CASSVLGADPGNTIYF.

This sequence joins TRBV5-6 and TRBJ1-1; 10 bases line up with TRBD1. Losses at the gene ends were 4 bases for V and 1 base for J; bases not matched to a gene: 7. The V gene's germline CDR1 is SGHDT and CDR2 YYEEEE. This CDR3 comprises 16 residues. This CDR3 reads CASSRSGTGENTEAFF. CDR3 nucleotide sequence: TGTGCCAGCAGCCGTTCCGGGACAGGGGAGAACACTGAAGCTTTCTTT.

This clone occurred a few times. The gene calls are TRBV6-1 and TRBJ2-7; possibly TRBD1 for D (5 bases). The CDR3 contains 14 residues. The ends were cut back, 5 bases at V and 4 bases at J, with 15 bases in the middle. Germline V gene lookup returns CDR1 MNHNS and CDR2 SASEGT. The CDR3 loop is CASSINQGPYEQYF. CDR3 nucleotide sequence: TGTGCCAGCAGTATAAATCAGGGCCCATACGAGCAGTACTTC.

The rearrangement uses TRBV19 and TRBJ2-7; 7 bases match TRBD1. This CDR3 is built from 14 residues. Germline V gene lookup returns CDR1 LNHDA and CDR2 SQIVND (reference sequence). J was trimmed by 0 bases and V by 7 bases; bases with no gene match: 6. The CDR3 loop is CASIQDRTSYEQYF. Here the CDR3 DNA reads TGTGCCAGTATCCAGGACAGGACCTCCTACGAGCAGTACTTC.

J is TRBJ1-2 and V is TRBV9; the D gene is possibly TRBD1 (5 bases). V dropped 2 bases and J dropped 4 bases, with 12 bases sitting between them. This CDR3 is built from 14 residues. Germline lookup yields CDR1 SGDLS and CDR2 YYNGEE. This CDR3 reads CASSVDSIGYGYTF. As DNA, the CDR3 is TGTGCCAGCAGCGTCGACAGTATCGGCTATGGCTACACCTTC.

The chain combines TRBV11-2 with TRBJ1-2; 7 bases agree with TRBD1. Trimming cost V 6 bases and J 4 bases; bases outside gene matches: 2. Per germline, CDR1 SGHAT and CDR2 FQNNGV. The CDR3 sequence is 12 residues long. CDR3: CASSTGAYGYTF. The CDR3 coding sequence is TGTGCCAGCAGTACAGGGGCCTATGGCTACACCTTC. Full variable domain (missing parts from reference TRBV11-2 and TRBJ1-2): EAGVAQSPRYKIIEKRQSVAFWCNPISGHATLYWYQQILGQGPKLLIQFQNNGVVDDSQLPKDRFSAERLKGVDSTLKIQPAKLEDSAVYLCASSTGAYGYTFGSGTRLTVV.

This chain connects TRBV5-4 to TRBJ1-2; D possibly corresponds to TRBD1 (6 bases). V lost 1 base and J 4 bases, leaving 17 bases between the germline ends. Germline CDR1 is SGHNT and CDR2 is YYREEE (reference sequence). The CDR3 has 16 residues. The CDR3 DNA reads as TGTGCCAGCAGCTTGCCCCCCGGAACAGGGAGCTATGGCTACACCTTC. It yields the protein CASSLPPGTGSYGYTF.

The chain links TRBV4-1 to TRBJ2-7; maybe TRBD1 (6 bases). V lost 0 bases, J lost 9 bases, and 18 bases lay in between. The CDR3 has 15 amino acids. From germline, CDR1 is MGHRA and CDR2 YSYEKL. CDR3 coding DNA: TGCGCCAGCAGCCAAGAGAGGGACACGCCTACGGGGCAGTACTTC. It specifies CASSQERDTPTGQYF.

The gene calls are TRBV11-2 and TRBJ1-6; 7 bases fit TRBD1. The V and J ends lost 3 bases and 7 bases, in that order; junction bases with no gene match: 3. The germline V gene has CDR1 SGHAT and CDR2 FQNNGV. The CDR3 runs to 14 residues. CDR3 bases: TGTGCCAGCAGCTTCGGGACAGACAATTCACCCCTCCACTTT. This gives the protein CASSFGTDNSPLHF.

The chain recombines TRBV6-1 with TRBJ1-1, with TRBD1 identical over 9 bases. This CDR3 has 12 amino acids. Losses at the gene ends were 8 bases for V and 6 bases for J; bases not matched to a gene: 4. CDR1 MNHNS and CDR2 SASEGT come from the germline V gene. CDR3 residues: CASGDRVAEAFF. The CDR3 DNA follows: TGTGCCAGCGGGGACAGGGTCGCTGAAGCTTTCTTT.

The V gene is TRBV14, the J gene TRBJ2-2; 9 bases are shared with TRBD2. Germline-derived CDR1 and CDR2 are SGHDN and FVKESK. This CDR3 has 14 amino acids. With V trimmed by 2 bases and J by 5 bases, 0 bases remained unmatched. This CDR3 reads CASSQLAGTGELFF. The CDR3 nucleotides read TGTGCCAGCAGCCAACTAGCGGGGACCGGGGAGCTGTTTTTT.

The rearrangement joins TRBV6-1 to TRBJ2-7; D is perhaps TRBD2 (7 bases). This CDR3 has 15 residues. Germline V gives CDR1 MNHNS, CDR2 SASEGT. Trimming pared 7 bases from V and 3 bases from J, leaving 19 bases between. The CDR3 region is CASKRGAGENYEQYF. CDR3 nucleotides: TGTGCCAGCAAACGGGGGGCAGGGGAGAACTACGAGCAGTACTTC.

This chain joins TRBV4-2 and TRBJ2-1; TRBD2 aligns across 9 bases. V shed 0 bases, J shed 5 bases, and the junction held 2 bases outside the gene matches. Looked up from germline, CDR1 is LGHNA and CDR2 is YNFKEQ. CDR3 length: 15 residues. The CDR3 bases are TGTGCCAGCAGCCAAGATCTAGCGGGGCACAATGAGCAGTTCTTC. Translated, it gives CASSQDLAGHNEQFF.

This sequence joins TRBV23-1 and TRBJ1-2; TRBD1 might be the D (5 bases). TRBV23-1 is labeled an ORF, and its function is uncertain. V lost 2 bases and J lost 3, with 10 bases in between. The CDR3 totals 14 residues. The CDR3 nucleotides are TGCGCCAGCAGTCAAGAAGGGGCTGACTATGGCTACACCTTC. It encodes CASSQEGADYGYTF.

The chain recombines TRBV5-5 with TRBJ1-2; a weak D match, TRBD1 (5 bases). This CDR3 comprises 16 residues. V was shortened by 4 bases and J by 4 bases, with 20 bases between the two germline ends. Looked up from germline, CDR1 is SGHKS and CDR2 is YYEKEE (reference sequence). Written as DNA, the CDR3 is TGTGCCAGCAGCCACAAGGGTAGGGGTGGTGGCTATGGCTACACCTTC. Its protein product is CASSHKGRGGGYGYTF.

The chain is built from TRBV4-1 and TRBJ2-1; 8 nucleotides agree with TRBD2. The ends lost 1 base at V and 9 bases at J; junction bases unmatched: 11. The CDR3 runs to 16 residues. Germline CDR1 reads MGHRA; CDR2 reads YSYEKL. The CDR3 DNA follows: TGCGCCAGCAGCCAAGGGTGGGGCGGGGGGCCCCTTGAGCAGTTCTTC. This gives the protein CASSQGWGGGPLEQFF.

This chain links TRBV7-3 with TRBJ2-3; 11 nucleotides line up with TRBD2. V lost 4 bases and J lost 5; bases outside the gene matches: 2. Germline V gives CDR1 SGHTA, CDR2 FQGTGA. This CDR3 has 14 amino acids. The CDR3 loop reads CASSSGTSGDTQYF. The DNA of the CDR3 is TGTGCCAGCAGCTCCGGGACTAGCGGAGATACGCAGTATTTT.

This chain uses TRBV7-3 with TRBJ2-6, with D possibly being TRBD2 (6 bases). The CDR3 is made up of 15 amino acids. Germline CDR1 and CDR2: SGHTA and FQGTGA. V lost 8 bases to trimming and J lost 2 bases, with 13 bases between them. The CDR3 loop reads CASGPGGAGANVLTF. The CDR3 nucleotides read TGTGCCAGCGGCCCCGGGGGAGCTGGGGCCAACGTCCTGACTTTC. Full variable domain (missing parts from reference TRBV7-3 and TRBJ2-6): GAGVSQTPSNKVTEKGKYVELRCDPISGHTALYWYRQSLGQGPEFLIYFQGTGAADDSGLPNDRFFAVRPEGSVSTLKIQRTERGDSAVYLCASGPGGAGANVLTFGAGSRLTVL.